This T cell receptor (beta chain) was identified during a study of cytomegalovirus exposure and HLA in healthy donors. Trimming left V 5 bases short and J 1 base short, with 11 bases between. The CDR3 is made up of 14 amino acids. Germline CDR1 reads LNHDA; CDR2 reads SQIVND (reference sequence). The PCR was carried out with 60 Vbeta primers and 13 Jbeta primers. Sequencing used immunoSEQ multiplex PCR; TCRdb keeps in-frame clones, though not all of them. The table includes fewer than 150,000 clones, about 75% detected once. At sampling all donors were nominally healthy, likely with unrecorded immune exposures. Study-wide findings and caveats: Links to common viral pathogens appeared, in a later analysis, for several of the most significant clusters.

With regard to this clone: Antigen unknown.

The rearrangement links TRBV19 to TRBJ1-1; a weak D match, TRBD1 (5 bases). This clonotype was obtained from a woman aged 25 to 39 in good health and CMV-seronegative. The source material was PBMCs. Here the CDR3 DNA reads TGTGCCAGTAGTCCTCAGGGTCGGAACACTGAAGCTTTCTTT. This sequence encodes CASSPQGRNTEAFF.